A selection of T cell receptor beta chains follows, all from one sample in a study of shared clonotypes between healthy human individuals. Sequencing used immunoSEQ multiplex PCR; TCRdb keeps in-frame clones, though not all of them. The table records millions of clones, 90% to 95% of them present only once. Sequences were obtained from naive CD4+ T cells sorted from blood. The receptors were sampled from a young man in good health. Each CDR3 is given with its conserved first and last residue. The order of the fields is clone size, J gene, D gene, V gene, CDR3 protein, CDR3 DNA. The D gene is left open where the match is weak. Size is stated for part of the rows, as once, few or many counts, or as a class when the clone is expanded.

size: .; J: TRBJ2-2; D: TRBD1; V: TRBV19; CDR3: CASSAGQGATGELFF; DNA: TGTGCCAGTAGTGCCGGACAGGGAGCCACCGGGGAGCTGTTTTTT
size: .; J: TRBJ2-7; D: TRBD2; V: TRBV19; CDR3: CASSDSGLAGPSYEQYF; DNA: TGTGCCAGTAGTGACTCTGGACTAGCGGGGCCTTCCTACGAGCAGTACTTC
size: .; J: TRBJ1-4; D: .; V: TRBV7-2; CDR3: CASSLGQLTNEKLFF; DNA: TGTGCCAGCAGCTTAGGACAGCTAACTAATGAAAAACTGTTTTTT
size: .; J: TRBJ1-6; D: TRBD1; V: TRBV7-9; CDR3: CASSFLQGVAYNSPLHF; DNA: TGTGCCAGCAGCTTCTTACAGGGGGTTGCCTATAATTCACCCCTCCACTTT
size: .; J: TRBJ2-1; D: .; V: TRBV7-9; CDR3: CASSLGQAISNEQFF; DNA: TGTGCCAGCAGCTTAGGACAGGCTATCAGCAATGAGCAGTTCTTC
size: .; J: TRBJ2-7; D: .; V: TRBV5-4; CDR3: CASSYRDPPYEQYF; DNA: TGTGCCAGCAGCTACCGGGACCCACCCTACGAGCAGTACTTC
size: .; J: TRBJ2-5; D: .; V: TRBV4-1; CDR3: CASSQGLRDQETQYF; DNA: TGCGCCAGCAGCCAAGGCTTAAGGGACCAAGAGACCCAGTACTTC
size: .; J: TRBJ1-5; D: .; V: TRBV9; CDR3: CASSVVRGSPNQPQHF; DNA: TGTGCCAGCAGCGTAGTGCGGGGTTCCCCCAATCAGCCCCAGCATTTT
size: .; J: TRBJ2-5; D: .; V: TRBV12-5; CDR3: CASGLRDRQYF; DNA: TGTGCTAGTGGCCTCCGGGACCGGCAGTACTTC
size: .; J: TRBJ1-2; D: TRBD1; V: TRBV5-8; CDR3: CASSQGQGVVYGYTF; DNA: TGTGCCAGCAGCCAAGGACAGGGGGTGGTCTATGGCTACACCTTC
size: .; J: TRBJ2-1; D: .; V: TRBV10-2; CDR3: CASSRDPSSYNEQFF; DNA: TGCGCCAGCAGTCGGGACCCAAGCTCCTACAATGAGCAGTTCTTC
size: .; J: TRBJ2-7; D: TRBD2; V: TRBV5-1; CDR3: CASSRGTSGGKVYYEQYF; DNA: TGCGCCAGCAGCCGAGGGACTAGCGGGGGCAAGGTGTACTACGAGCAGTACTTC
size: .; J: TRBJ1-2; D: .; V: TRBV7-9; CDR3: CASSLPEGDYGYTF; DNA: TGTGCCAGCAGCTTACCAGAGGGAGACTATGGCTACACCTTC
size: .; J: TRBJ1-1; D: TRBD1; V: TRBV7-9; CDR3: CASSNQGALNTEAFF; DNA: TGTGCCAGCAGCAATCAGGGGGCACTGAACACTGAAGCTTTCTTT
size: once; J: TRBJ2-2; D: .; V: TRBV1; CDR3: CTSSQALKDTGELFF; DNA: TGCACCAGCAGCCAAGCCCTAAAGGACACCGGGGAGCTGTTTTTT
size: .; J: TRBJ1-2; D: .; V: TRBV6-6; CDR3: CASSPGTVRGYTF; DNA: TGTGCCAGCAGTCCCGGGACGGTTCGAGGCTACACCTTC
size: .; J: TRBJ2-1; D: TRBD2; V: TRBV6-5; CDR3: CASSSLAGALSEQFF; DNA: TGTGCCAGCAGCTCTCTAGCGGGAGCACTGAGTGAGCAGTTCTTC